Listed below are T cell receptor beta chains from one sample, sequenced in a study of blood T cells in healthy people across ages. TCRdb re-analysed the 5' RACE reads in MiXCR, keeping a single row per CDR3 protein. The sample lists about 1.8 million distinct CDR3 sequences, around 48% seen once, with roughly 2.1% in the top ten. Sequences were obtained from blood. The receptors derive from a woman aged 40-49 years in good health. CDR3s include the opening cysteine and the closing phenylalanine or tryptophan. The order of the fields is D gene, J gene, CDR3 length, clone size, V gene, CDR3 protein, CDR3 DNA. The D gene is left open where the match is weak. A row's size may be missing; if present it is once, few, many or a size class.

-	TRBJ2-3	17	-	TRBV4-1	CASSQDSGRGYTDTQYF	TGCGCCAGCAGCCAAGATTCAGGCAGGGGATACACAGATACGCAGTATTTT
-	TRBJ2-1	14	-	TRBV7-2	CASSSGRAGNEQFF	TGTGCCAGCAGCTCCGGTAGGGCGGGGAATGAGCAGTTCTTC
TRBD1	TRBJ2-5	16	-	TRBV11-2	CASSQLGTGGSETQYF	TGTGCCAGCAGCCAGCTGGGGACAGGGGGTTCTGAGACCCAGTACTTC
-	TRBJ2-3	14	-	TRBV9	CASSVAGTIDTQYF	TGTGCCAGCAGCGTAGCCGGGACAATAGATACGCAGTATTTT
-	TRBJ1-5	12	-	TRBV29-1	CSVVGDNQPQHF	TGCAGCGTTGTGGGGGACAATCAGCCCCAGCATTTT
-	TRBJ1-2	13	-	TRBV7-9	CASSLALNYGYTF	TGCGCCAGCAGCTTGGCCCTAAACTATGGCTACACCTTC
TRBD1	TRBJ2-5	14	few	TRBV5-1	CASSPDRFIETQYF	TGCGCCAGCAGCCCGGACAGGTTTATAGAGACCCAGTACTTC
TRBD2	TRBJ2-1	17	-	TRBV4-3	CASSQGSRRGIWDEQFF	TGCGCCAGCAGCCAAGGGTCCCGGCGGGGGATCTGGGATGAGCAGTTCTTC
TRBD1	TRBJ2-1	15	-	TRBV7-2	CVSSLDRGGHNEQFF	TGTGTCAGTAGCTTAGACAGGGGGGGCCACAATGAGCAGTTCTTC
-	TRBJ2-1	15	-	TRBV7-9	CASSPRWGVYNEQFF	TGTGCCAGCAGCCCCCGGTGGGGAGTCTACAATGAGCAGTTCTTC
TRBD2	TRBJ2-5	15	once	TRBV5-1	CASSIWTSGGETQYF	TGCGCCAGCAGCATATGGACTAGCGGGGGGGAGACCCAGTACTTC
TRBD2	TRBJ2-7	17	-	TRBV20-1	CSARHIRLAGGVYEQYF	TGCAGTGCTAGACACATTCGGCTAGCGGGGGGCGTCTACGAGCAGTACTTC
-	TRBJ2-5	15	few	TRBV4-1	CASSLHGASEETQYF	TGCGCCAGCAGCCTCCACGGGGCCAGTGAAGAGACCCAGTACTTC
-	TRBJ2-1	15	-	TRBV7-9	CASSLEGAGLNEQFF	TGTGCCAGCAGCTTAGAGGGTGCAGGGTTGAATGAGCAGTTCTTC
-	TRBJ2-3	17	-	TRBV9	CASSVDALTGGSDTQYF	TGTGCCAGCAGCGTAGACGCCCTTACCGGGGGATCAGATACGCAGTATTTT
-	TRBJ2-7	15	few	TRBV10-3	CAISVFNGSVYEQYF	TGTGCCATCAGTGTATTTAACGGCAGTGTCTACGAGCAGTACTTC
TRBD1	TRBJ2-4	15	-	TRBV2	CASSDKTGGTVIQYF	TGTGCCAGCAGCGATAAGACAGGGGGCACGGTCATTCAGTACTTC
-	TRBJ1-4	16	-	TRBV20-1	CSASNALNSQNEKLFF	TGCAGTGCTAGCAATGCGCTAAACAGTCAAAATGAAAAACTGTTTTTT
-	TRBJ1-4	16	-	TRBV12-3/TRBV12-4	CASKTTAGTTNEKLFF	TGTGCCAGCAAGACAACCGCAGGGACAACTAATGAAAAACTGTTTTTT